This TCR beta chain was observed in a study of blood T cell repertoires in COVID-19. Looking at the study overall: Whether acute or convalescent, the COVID-19 samples came from the United States, Italy and Spain.

This table comes from immunoSEQ multiplex PCR, and its TCRdb copy is limited to in-frame clones, with some not included. The sample carries more than 85,000 clones, around three quarters recorded once. The CDR3 covers 15 residues. V lost 4 bases to trimming and J lost 18 bases; unmatched junction nucleotides: 16. The V gene's germline CDR1 is SGHNT and CDR2 YYREEE (reference sequence). The clonotype was recovered from a woman aged 60-70 years with acute or convalescent COVID-19. The genes are TRBV5-4 and TRBJ2-6; 10 bases map to TRBD1. What was sequenced was peripheral blood. The CDR3 protein is CASSRSGGQGREETF. In DNA form, the CDR3 reads TGTGCCAGCAGCCGTTCTGGGGGACAGGGGAGGGAGGAGACTTTC.